These 30 T cell receptor beta chains originate from one sample sequenced in a study of T-cell reconstitution after alpha-beta-depleted transplantation in children. Unique molecular identifiers tagged the TCRbeta library. One entry per CDR3 protein, called by TCRdb with MiXCR from the PCR reads. The sample lists 300,000 or so distinct CDR3 sequences; 9.9% were seen once. The input for sequencing was PBMCs from the stem cell graft donor, taken from the stem cell graft. The receptors here all came from a human donor who donated a stem cell graft to a child with SCID.

This clonotype has at least ten counts. V and J are TRBV6-2 or TRBV6-3 and TRBJ2-3; D is possibly TRBD2 (6 bases). From germline, CDR1 is MNHEY and CDR2 SVGEGT. Trimming pared 2 bases from V and 0 bases from J, leaving 24 bases between. The CDR3 sequence is 20 residues long. The CDR3 is CASSYIGGDSVSQSTDTQYF. The CDR3 coding sequence is TGTGCCAGCAGTTACATCGGGGGAGACTCCGTAAGCCAGAGCACAGATACGCAGTATTTT.

This clonotype showed up just a few times. The V call is TRBV11-2, the J call TRBJ1-4, with D unclear. V lost 2 bases and J lost 3, with 16 bases in between. The CDR3 runs 17 residues. Germline CDR1 reads SGHAT; CDR2 reads FQNNGV. The DNA for the CDR3 is TGTGCCAGCAGCTTATATCCCGAACGGGGTGCTAATGAAAAACTGTTTTTT. Encoded protein: CASSLYPERGANEKLFF.

This chain links TRBV12-3 or TRBV12-4 with TRBJ1-1, with no clear D. The CDR3 has 14 residues. V lost 3 bases, J lost 0 bases, and 8 bases lay in between. The CDR3 sequence: CASSFSRLNTEAFF. The DNA for the CDR3 is TGTGCCAGCAGTTTTTCACGGTTGAACACTGAAGCTTTCTTT.

This clonotype has only a few counts. This chain joins TRBV5-1 and TRBJ2-5, with 9 bases identical to TRBD2. CDR3 length: 16 residues. V shed 0 bases and J 2 bases; nucleotides not matched to a gene: 5. CDR1 SGHRS and CDR2 YFSETQ come from the germline V gene. The CDR3 coding sequence is TGCGCCAGCAGCTTGGGTTTTAGCGGGGGACAAGAGACCCAGTACTTC. Residues: CASSLGFSGGQETQYF.

As regards this clonotype: This sequence may be a read error, since a much larger clone differs from it by one base. V is TRBV3-1 and J is TRBJ2-3; D gene ambiguous. In germline, CDR1 is LGHDT, CDR2 YNNKEL (reference sequence). The CDR3 contains 14 residues. Trimming cost V 3 bases and J 5 bases, with 12 bases left between them. The CDR3 is CASSHRSMGDTQYF. DNA for the CDR3: TGTGCCAGCAGCCATCGCAGCATGGGAGATACGCAGTATTTT.

The V gene is TRBV20-1, the J gene TRBJ2-4; TRBD1 agrees at 7 bases. This CDR3 is built from 14 residues. V gave up 0 bases and J gave up 10 bases; unmatched junction bases: 9. Germline CDR1 DFQATT, CDR2 SNEGSKA (reference sequence). The CDR3 here is CSARDLEQGRIQYF. The CDR3 DNA sequence: TGCAGTGCTAGAGATCTCGAACAGGGGAGAATTCAGTACTTC.

J is TRBJ2-2 and V is TRBV10-1; D gene uncertain. The CDR3 consists of 13 residues. Germline CDR1 reads WNHNN; CDR2 reads SYGVQD (reference sequence). V dropped 10 bases and J dropped 2 bases, with 11 bases sitting between them. The CDR3 sequence is CATSPRNTGELFF. CDR3 bases: TGCGCCACCTCACCTCGAAACACCGGGGAGCTGTTTTTT.

V usage is TRBV29-1 and J usage is TRBJ2-7, with 9 bases identical to TRBD1. Germline CDR1 and CDR2: SQVTM and ANQGSEA. The ends lost 4 bases at V and 3 bases at J; junction bases unmatched: 10. This CDR3 comprises 15 residues. CDR3 region: CSVVPGTGNNYEQYF. The DNA for the CDR3 is TGCAGCGTTGTACCTGGGACAGGGAATAACTACGAGCAGTACTTC.

This chain uses TRBV5-1 with TRBJ1-1, with 7 positions matching TRBD1. The CDR3 is 16 residues long. The germline CDR1 and CDR2 sequences are SGHRS and YFSETQ. The V segment lost 1 base and the J segment 3 bases; nucleotides outside the gene matches: 9. The chain's CDR3 is CASSLFSGGGDTEAFF. The CDR3 nucleotides are TGCGCCAGCAGCTTGTTTTCAGGGGGAGGCGACACTGAAGCTTTCTTT.

The J gene is TRBJ2-2, the V gene TRBV4-2, with 7 positions matching TRBD1. The trim removed 4 bases at V and 1 base at J, leaving 6 bases unmatched. CDR3 length: 16 residues. In germline, CDR1 is LGHNA, CDR2 YNFKEQ. CDR3 in amino acids: CASSPSQGMNTGELFF. The CDR3 DNA reads TGTGCCAGCAGCCCATCACAGGGGATGAACACCGGGGAGCTGTTTTTT.

In this sample, this clonotype turned up a few times. J is TRBJ2-7 and V is TRBV12-3 or TRBV12-4; 9 nucleotides line up with TRBD1. The CDR3 length is 15 residues. Trimming took 5 bases from V and 1 from J; bases not matched to a gene: 6. Here the CDR3 reads CASSASGQGSYEQYF. CDR3 DNA sequence: TGTGCCAGCAGTGCGTCGGGACAGGGATCCTACGAGCAGTACTTC.

This clonotype was seen only a few times. CDR3 in amino acids: CSVGGSTRNEKLFF. CDR3 nucleotide sequence: TGCAGCGTAGGGGGGTCCACGCGCAATGAAAAACTGTTTTTT. The chain recombines TRBV29-1 with TRBJ1-4, with a weak D call TRBD1 (6 bases). CDR3 length: 14 amino acids. Per germline, CDR1 SQVTM and CDR2 ANQGSEA. V gave up 6 bases and J gave up 5 bases, with 16 bases separating them.

This clonotype has a count of ten or more. The chain joins TRBV5-6 to TRBJ1-5, with 9 bases lining up with TRBD1. V shed 3 bases, J shed 7 bases, and the junction held 5 bases outside the gene matches. Germline-derived CDR1 and CDR2 are SGHDT and YYEEEE. This CDR3 contains 14 residues. In DNA form, the CDR3 reads TGTGCCAGCAGCTCCGGGACAGGGCACCAGCCCCAGCATTTT. Encoded protein: CASSSGTGHQPQHF.

Ten or more counts support this clonotype. The genes are TRBV3-1 and TRBJ1-1; D unresolved. Trimming shortened V by 1 base and J by 1 base, and 7 bases separated the two germline ends. In germline, CDR1 is LGHDT, CDR2 YNNKEL (reference sequence). The CDR3 runs 14 residues. The CDR3 reads CASSQVLGNTEAFF. The DNA for the CDR3 is TGTGCCAGCAGCCAAGTTCTGGGGAACACTGAAGCTTTCTTT.

This clonotype was observed a few times. The gene calls are TRBV20-1 and TRBJ2-7; the D is unclear. Germline loops: CDR1 DFQATT, CDR2 SNEGSKA (reference sequence). Trimming took off 1 base at V and 0 bases at J, with 19 bases between the two ends. This CDR3 is 17 amino acids long. CDR3 in DNA: TGCAGTGCTAGAGTCCTTTACCCCGGGCCAACCTCCTACGAGCAGTACTTC. This gives the protein CSARVLYPGPTSYEQYF.

V is TRBV20-1 and J is TRBJ2-2; D perhaps matches TRBD2 (5 bases). This CDR3 region has 14 residues. The V end lost 0 bases, the J end lost 2 bases, and 7 bases lay between the germline ends. Germline V CDR1 and CDR2: DFQATT, SNEGSKA (reference sequence). The CDR3 sequence is CSAREDSNTGELFF. The CDR3 nucleotides read TGCAGTGCTAGAGAGGACTCAAACACCGGGGAGCTGTTTTTT.

The rearrangement links TRBV7-9 to TRBJ1-3, with a possible D match to TRBD1 (6 bases). This CDR3 has 14 residues. Germline CDR1 reads SEHNR; CDR2 reads FQNEAQ (reference sequence). Trimming removed 6 bases from V and 4 bases from J, with 13 bases in between. CDR3 in DNA: TGTGCCAGCAGGACCCGGACAGTCGGAAACACCATATATTTT. Amino acid sequence: CASRTRTVGNTIYF.

This clonotype turned up a few times. The rearrangement uses TRBV6-1 and TRBJ2-7, with TRBD1 matching over 9 bases. Unmatched junction bases numbered 12, after V lost 5 bases and J lost 4 bases. The germline gives CDR1 MNHNS, CDR2 SASEGT. CDR3 length equals 16 residues. CDR3 in amino acids: CASSPPPDRGFYEQYF. CDR3 DNA: TGTGCCAGCAGTCCGCCCCCGGACAGGGGATTTTACGAGCAGTACTTC.

This clonotype was observed at least ten times. The chain is built from TRBV20-1 and TRBJ2-2; D unclear. This CDR3 comprises 12 residues. Germline loops: CDR1 DFQATT, CDR2 SNEGSKA (reference sequence). V dropped 5 bases and J dropped 6 bases, with 10 bases sitting between them. The CDR3, as DNA: TGCAGTGCTTTCAAGGAAGCCGGGGAGCTGTTTTTT. Translating it yields CSAFKEAGELFF.

This clonotype showed up many times. The chain joins TRBV5-1 to TRBJ2-1; weak D call: TRBD1 (6 bases). The CDR3 is 14 amino acids. In germline, CDR1 is SGHRS, CDR2 YFSETQ. V was shortened by 5 bases and J by 8 bases, with 17 bases between the two germline ends. The DNA of the CDR3 is TGCGCCAGCAGGACGGAAGGGGGTAGCGATGAGCAGTTCTTC. Protein product: CASRTEGGSDEQFF.

The chain links TRBV20-1 to TRBJ1-4; TRBD1 matches 7 bases. The CDR3 consists of 14 residues. Germline CDR1 and CDR2: DFQATT and SNEGSKA (reference sequence). V lost 3 bases, J lost 0 bases, and 1 base stayed unmatched. The CDR3 DNA sequence: TGCAGTGCTAGGGGACAGACAACTAATGAAAAACTGTTTTTT. Encoded protein: CSARGQTTNEKLFF.

The chain joins TRBV19 to TRBJ2-7; TRBD2 agrees at 7 bases. This CDR3 is built from 15 residues. Looked up from germline, CDR1 is LNHDA and CDR2 is SQIVND (reference sequence). Trimming removed 5 bases from V and 0 bases from J; junction bases left unmatched: 7. The CDR3 protein is CASSSSGAASYEQYF. DNA for the CDR3: TGTGCCAGTAGTTCGAGCGGGGCGGCCTCCTACGAGCAGTACTTC.

This clonotype has only a few counts. The chain couples TRBV10-3 to TRBJ2-1; 9 bases fit TRBD2. The V and J ends lost 6 bases and 6 bases, in that order; junction bases with no gene match: 6. The germline V gene has CDR1 ENHRY and CDR2 SYGVKD. The CDR3 consists of 14 residues. CDR3 region: CAIRDGRGGNEQFF. CDR3 DNA sequence: TGTGCCATCAGAGACGGGCGGGGGGGCAATGAGCAGTTCTTC.

In this sample, this clonotype turned up a few times. This rearrangement joins TRBV12-3 or TRBV12-4 to TRBJ1-5; D perhaps matches TRBD1 (5 bases). Trimming stripped 5 bases from V and 11 bases from J, with 16 bases between. There are 13 residues in the CDR3. CDR3 DNA: TGTGCCAGCAGTCCCCCCGCGGACAAGGCCCAGCATTTT. Translation: CASSPPADKAQHF.

This clonotype was found a few times. The chain carries TRBV20-1 and TRBJ2-7; either TRBD1 or TRBD2 may supply D (5 bases each). The CDR3 spans 13 residues. Germline CDR1 is DFQATT and CDR2 is SNEGSKA (reference sequence). V was shortened by 3 bases and J by 3 bases, with 12 bases between the two germline ends. CDR3 sequence (DNA): TGCAGTGCTAGCGTGGGGGAACTCTACGAGCAGTACTTC. Translation: CSASVGELYEQYF.

This clonotype was observed a handful of times. V is TRBV10-3 and J is TRBJ2-1, with 13 bases matching TRBD2. The CDR3 spans 16 residues. Trimming at V came to 3 bases and at J to 15 bases, leaving 14 bases not matched to a gene. Germline-derived CDR1 and CDR2 are ENHRY and SYGVKD. This CDR3 is CAISDPRLAGGLKGFF. CDR3 DNA sequence: TGTGCCATCAGTGACCCGAGACTAGCGGGGGGCCTCAAGGGGTTCTTC.

The sample holds a few counts of this clonotype. The chain uses TRBV5-1 and TRBJ2-7; no clear D. Germline V gives CDR1 SGHRS, CDR2 YFSETQ. The CDR3 runs to 15 residues. Trimming pared 3 bases from V and 5 bases from J, leaving 18 bases between. CDR3 bases: TGCGCCAGCAGCTCCGACCGCCCGCCTTGGGACGAGCAGTACTTC. Its translation is CASSSDRPPWDEQYF.

The chain carries TRBV28 and TRBJ1-2, with D possibly being TRBD1 (6 bases). The germline V and J ends were trimmed by 5 bases and 4 bases, with 14 bases remaining between them. Germline CDR1 and CDR2: MDHEN and SYDVKM. The CDR3 loop spans 14 amino acids. Here the CDR3 reads CASSLNRVAYGYTF. The CDR3, as DNA: TGTGCCAGCAGTCTAAACAGGGTTGCCTATGGCTACACCTTC.

This clonotype was counted many times. The chain combines TRBV12-3 or TRBV12-4 with TRBJ1-2; D is uncertain. The CDR3 is made up of 11 amino acids. Deletions cut 1 base from V and 6 bases from J, with 3 bases between. The CDR3 region has the DNA TGTGCCAGCAGTTTAGGGAATGGCTACACCTTC. It specifies CASSLGNGYTF.

This clonotype was detected ten times or more. The chain links TRBV20-1 to TRBJ2-7; no reliable D call. The CDR3 is 12 residues long. Germline V gives CDR1 DFQATT, CDR2 SNEGSKA (reference sequence). V lost 5 bases and J lost 0, with 8 bases in between. The CDR3 spells CSASGRSYEQYF. Here the CDR3 DNA reads TGCAGTGCTTCCGGTCGCTCCTACGAGCAGTACTTC.